This T cell receptor beta chain was sequenced in a study of patients and donors after allogeneic stem cell transplantation. TCRdb reprocessed the RT-PCR reads with MiXCR, giving one entry per CDR3 protein. This sample carries hundreds of thousands of distinct CDR3 sequences, 16% of them seen once, and the ten largest clones take around 6.8%. CDR1 and CDR2 from the germline V gene are SEHNR and FQNEAQ (reference sequence). The CDR3 has 15 residues. V was pared by 6 bases and J by 2 bases, with 6 bases of the junction left unmatched. This clonotype occurred a few times. The sample comprised blood, either unsorted or a sorted T cell fraction (not recorded which). This TCR came from a human donor who was either an allogeneic HSCT recipient or a stem cell or donor lymphocyte infusion donor (not recorded which). It is not recorded whose cells these are; they may come from a transplant donor. This chain connects TRBV7-9 to TRBJ2-2, with 7 positions matching TRBD1. The CDR3 DNA reads as TGTGCCAGCAGGACGGGACAGCTCAACACCGGGGAGCTGTTTTTT. Translated, it gives CASRTGQLNTGELFF.